A selection of T cell receptor beta chains follows, all from one sample in a study of a mutant IDH1 vaccine in newly diagnosed glioma. The antigens these receptors bind are not known. Here immunoSEQ multiplex PCR was the method, and the copy in TCRdb shows in-frame clones only, minus some. The sample lists tens of thousands of clones, about two thirds occurring once. This specimen consisted of peripheral blood mononuclear cells (PBMCs), obtained from a glioma patient whose treatment included an IDH1 peptide vaccine. Receptors were obtained from a middle-aged man with glioma. Some clones in this sample may be carry-over from other donors' samples. Both conserved end residues are part of each CDR3. Each record gives: V gene, D gene, J gene, clone size, CDR3 protein, CDR3 DNA. The D gene is left open where the match is weak. Clone sizes are given selectively: once, few, many, or a class where the clone is expanded.

TRBV14	NA	TRBJ1-2	NA	CASSQANSGYGYTF	TGTGCCAGCAGCCAAGCTAACAGCGGCTATGGCTACACCTTC
TRBV5-1	NA	TRBJ1-6	NA	CASSLVAPTDSPLHF	TGCGCCAGCAGCTTGGTGGCCCCAACCGATTCACCCCTCCACTTT
TRBV7-2	NA	TRBJ2-1	NA	CASRDFHNEQFF	TGTGCCAGCCGGGACTTTCACAATGAGCAGTTCTTC
TRBV19	NA	TRBJ2-1	few	CASCRETYNEQFF	TGTGCCAGTTGTAGGGAGACCTACAATGAGCAGTTCTTC
TRBV6-6	NA	TRBJ2-7	NA	CASSGPNNYEQYF	TGTGCCAGCAGCGGACCCAACAACTACGAGCAGTACTTC
TRBV6-5	TRBD1	TRBJ1-2	few	CASSPGTGIYGYTF	TGTGCCAGCAGTCCCGGGACAGGGATATATGGCTACACCTTC
TRBV29-1	TRBD2	TRBJ2-5	NA	CSVEKRGGRRETQYF	TGCAGCGTTGAAAAGCGGGGGGGTCGTCGGGAGACCCAGTACTTC
TRBV2	NA	TRBJ1-5	NA	CASSVEGGNQPQHF	TGTGCCAGCAGTGTTGAGGGGGGGAATCAGCCCCAGCATTTT
TRBV10-2	NA	TRBJ2-7	NA	CASSESPGTPYEQYF	TGCGCCAGCAGTGAGTCCCCCGGGACACCCTACGAGCAGTACTTC
TRBV7-9	NA	TRBJ1-1	few	CASSLIGASEAFF	TGTGCCAGCAGCTTAATAGGGGCGTCTGAAGCTTTCTTT
TRBV9	TRBD1	TRBJ2-2	NA	CASSGGTGSSTGELFF	TGTGCCAGCAGCGGGGGGACAGGGAGTAGCACCGGGGAGCTGTTTTTT
TRBV9	NA	TRBJ2-5	NA	CASSSRRGFQETQYF	TGTGCCAGCAGCTCACGACGGGGCTTCCAAGAGACCCAGTACTTC
TRBV5-5	NA	TRBJ2-7	once	CASSLAAGIPYEQYF	TGTGCCAGCAGCTTGGCCGCGGGGATCCCCTACGAGCAGTACTTC
TRBV10-3	NA	TRBJ1-1	NA	CAIMLTENTEAFF	TGTGCCATCATGCTGACCGAGAACACTGAAGCTTTCTTT
TRBV2	NA	TRBJ1-5	NA	CASSEESYSNQPQHF	TGTGCCAGCAGTGAGGAGAGCTATAGCAATCAGCCCCAGCATTTT
TRBV6-5	NA	TRBJ2-3	NA	CASSYSPSTDTQYF	TGTGCCAGCAGTTACTCCCCCTCCACAGATACGCAGTATTTT
TRBV27	NA	TRBJ1-2	NA	CARKWTPHRGYGYTF	TGTGCCAGGAAGTGGACTCCCCATCGGGGCTATGGCTACACCTTC
TRBV7-6	TRBD2	TRBJ2-7	NA	CASSLAPSGGSYEQYF	TGTGCCAGCAGCTTAGCGCCTAGCGGGGGATCGTACGAGCAGTACTTC
TRBV5-8	NA	TRBJ1-6	once	CASSLGQGFRSYNSPLHF	TGTGCCAGCAGCTTGGGGCAGGGCTTCAGGTCCTATAATTCACCCCTCCACTTT
TRBV7-2	NA	TRBJ2-5	NA	CASSQDSSPYSTLHQYF	TGTGCCAGCAGCCAGGACTCCAGCCCATATTCAACCTTACATCAGTACTTC
TRBV6-1	TRBD2	TRBJ2-1	NA	CASTRGGAGYNEQFF	TGTGCCAGCACGCGCGGGGGGGCCGGATACAATGAGCAGTTCTTC
TRBV6-5	NA	TRBJ2-2	NA	CASRSLTSDAGELFF	TGTGCCAGCAGAAGTCTAACAAGTGATGCCGGGGAGCTGTTTTTT
TRBV14	NA	TRBJ1-2	few	CASSQETRGYTF	TGTGCCAGCAGCCAAGAGACGCGCGGCTACACCTTC
TRBV7-6	TRBD2	TRBJ2-7	few	CASSLASGTYEQYF	TGTGCCAGCAGCTTAGCGAGCGGGACCTACGAGCAGTACTTC
TRBV29-1	NA	TRBJ2-7	NA	CSVEAPGQGRGAYEQYF	TGCAGCGTTGAAGCCCCGGGGCAGGGCAGGGGGGCCTACGAGCAGTACTTC
TRBV11-3	TRBD2	TRBJ2-7	NA	CASSLAPSGEQYF	TGTGCCAGCAGCTTAGCCCCTAGCGGGGAGCAGTACTTC
TRBV25-1	TRBD1	TRBJ2-6	once	CASSPGGRANVLTF	TGTGCCAGCAGTCCAGGGGGCAGGGCCAACGTCCTGACTTTC
TRBV29-1	TRBD1	TRBJ1-1	NA	CSVDGTGSEAFF	TGCAGCGTGGACGGGACAGGGTCTGAAGCTTTCTTT
TRBV6-5	NA	TRBJ1-1	few	CASSYSRVADTEAFF	TGTGCCAGCAGTTACAGTCGGGTGGCGGACACTGAAGCTTTCTTT
TRBV25-1	NA	TRBJ2-3	NA	CASSESRGTSTDTQYF	TGTGCCAGCAGTGAATCGCGCGGGACTAGCACAGATACGCAGTATTTT
TRBV7-8	TRBD2	TRBJ2-5	NA	CASSLDSLAGGQETQYF	TGTGCCAGCAGCTTAGATTCACTAGCGGGGGGGCAGGAGACCCAGTACTTC
TRBV6-1	NA	TRBJ1-2	NA	CASSRDRTSYGYTF	TGTGCCAGCAGTCGAGACAGGACTTCGTATGGCTACACCTTC
TRBV2	NA	TRBJ1-1	NA	CARSSRGGTEAFF	TGTGCCCGATCTAGCAGGGGCGGTACTGAAGCTTTCTTT
TRBV2	NA	TRBJ1-5	few	CASREGGIPRYQPQHF	TGTGCCAGCAGGGAAGGCGGGATCCCACGGTACCAGCCCCAGCATTTT
TRBV19	NA	TRBJ1-1	NA	CASSTQRNTEAFF	TGTGCCAGTAGCACCCAGCGGAACACTGAAGCTTTCTTT
TRBV5-1	NA	TRBJ2-3	few	CASSKERTVADTQYF	TGCGCCAGCAGCAAAGAACGGACAGTGGCAGATACGCAGTATTTT
TRBV5-1	TRBD1	TRBJ2-2	NA	CASSPRTGGTFTGELFF	TGCGCCAGCAGCCCAAGGACAGGGGGAACCTTCACCGGGGAGCTGTTTTTT
TRBV27	NA	TRBJ1-1	NA	CASSFGVSTEAFF	TGTGCCAGCAGTTTTGGGGTTTCCACTGAAGCTTTCTTT
TRBV7-2	NA	TRBJ2-7	NA	CASSLRTGYEQYF	TGTGCCAGCAGCTTGCGGACGGGTTACGAGCAGTACTTC
TRBV27	NA	TRBJ1-2	NA	CASSYNSNYGYTF	TGTGCCAGCAGTTATAACAGTAACTATGGCTACACCTTC
TRBV4-1	TRBD1	TRBJ2-3	NA	CASSQVEVGTGTTDTQYF	TGCGCCAGCAGCCAAGTAGAAGTAGGGACAGGGACCACAGATACGCAGTATTTT
TRBV30	TRBD1	TRBJ2-2	NA	CAWGTGNTGELFF	TGTGCCTGGGGGACAGGGAACACCGGGGAGCTGTTTTTT
TRBV5-1	TRBD1	TRBJ2-2	NA	CASSLAKVGGTGGPGELFF	TGCGCCAGCAGCTTGGCCAAGGTCGGAGGGACAGGGGGCCCCGGGGAGCTGTTTTTT
TRBV27	NA	TRBJ1-1	NA	CASSFAANTEAFF	TGTGCCAGCAGTTTTGCCGCGAACACTGAAGCTTTCTTT
TRBV5-8	NA	TRBJ1-2	few	CASSGQTGIYGYTF	TGTGCCAGCAGCGGTCAAACAGGGATCTATGGCTACACCTTC
TRBV6-5	NA	TRBJ1-5	NA	CASSSRGYNQPQHF	TGTGCCAGCAGTTCGAGGGGGTACAATCAGCCCCAGCATTTT
TRBV6-5	NA	TRBJ2-7	few	CASSYSMSSDDEQYF	TGTGCCAGCAGTTACTCGATGTCCTCTGACGACGAGCAGTACTTC
TRBV2	NA	TRBJ2-2	few	CASRVTGSGTGELFF	TGTGCCAGCAGAGTCACAGGGAGCGGCACCGGGGAGCTGTTTTTT
TRBV4-2	TRBD1	TRBJ2-5	NA	CASSQDSDRDQETQYF	TGTGCCAGCAGCCAAGATTCCGACAGGGACCAAGAGACCCAGTACTTC
TRBV10-2	NA	TRBJ1-6	NA	CASSESGGINSPLHF	TGCGCCAGCAGTGAGTCGGGGGGCATAAATTCACCCCTCCACTTT
TRBV6-1	TRBD1	TRBJ1-3	NA	CASSPTGNSGNTIYF	TGTGCCAGCAGCCCGACAGGGAACTCTGGAAACACCATATATTTT
TRBV6-6	TRBD1	TRBJ1-1	few	CASSYGAGGQAEAFF	TGTGCCAGCAGTTACGGGGCAGGGGGCCAGGCTGAAGCTTTCTTT
TRBV5-8	NA	TRBJ1-5	NA	CASKDRDLEGNQPQHF	TGTGCCAGCAAAGACCGGGACTTAGAGGGCAATCAGCCCCAGCATTTT
TRBV7-9	TRBD1	TRBJ1-2	NA	CASSLAGTGNYGYTF	TGTGCCAGCAGCCTCGCCGGGACAGGAAACTATGGCTACACCTTC
TRBV2	NA	TRBJ1-1	few	CASGRGGAFF	TGTGCCAGCGGAAGAGGTGGAGCTTTCTTT
TRBV7-9	TRBD1	TRBJ1-4	NA	CASSSGGRTNEKLFF	TGTGCCAGCAGCTCAGGGGGCAGGACTAATGAAAAACTGTTTTTT
TRBV6-1	NA	TRBJ1-5	few	CASSEASRGRQPQHF	TGTGCCAGCAGTGAAGCTTCCCGGGGTCGTCAGCCCCAGCATTTT
TRBV7-7	TRBD1	TRBJ2-5	once	CASSPGTGGQETQYF	TGTGCCAGCAGCCCCGGGACAGGGGGCCAAGAGACCCAGTACTTC
TRBV5-1	NA	TRBJ1-6	NA	CASSGDLSYNSPLHF	TGCGCCAGCAGCGGGGACCTCTCCTATAATTCACCCCTCCACTTT